Reported below is one TCR beta chain. The data were taken from a study of blood T cell repertoires in COVID-19. Unmatched junction bases numbered 11, after V lost 9 bases and J lost 11 bases. Germline V gene data show CDR1 as LNHDA and CDR2 as SQIVND (reference sequence). CDR3 length: 13 residues. Participants were placed into cohorts based on the clinical history they reported. In the original analysis: Researchers report that nucleated cell counts were estimated from reference gene primer amplification. Here immunoSEQ multiplex PCR was the method, and the copy in TCRdb shows in-frame clones only, minus some. V, J and clone size were drawn from that table, and D and trimming were deduced from the DNA. The table shows fewer than 450,000 clones, with roughly 86% occurring only once.

The chain uses TRBV19 and TRBJ1-5; the match to TRBD1 covers 9 bases. This TCR derives from a woman aged 40 to 49 with acute COVID-19. Input material: PBMCs or T cells enriched from blood (not recorded which). CDR3 sequence (DNA): TGTGCCAGCTCCGGGACAGGGATCATAACCCAGCATTTT. Residues: CASSGTGIITQHF.